Below, one T cell receptor (beta chain) is given with its context. Its target antigen remains unknown. Base qualities are not recorded, but no much larger clone differs from it by a single base. These data come from a study of cytomegalovirus exposure and HLA in healthy donors (dated by TCRdb to the late 2010s). Notes on the research overall: In an earlier analysis of some 550 of the donors, 276 Gb of sequence data and some 100 million unique TCR beta sequences from 150 million to 200 million T cells were reported. Among roughly 400 genotyped donors of the cohort, an average of roughly 230,000 unique TCR beta nucleotide sequences was sequenced per donor, of which approximately 19% were non-productive. The genetic ancestry cluster associated with self-reported Caucasian donors included approximately 85% of the roughly 400 genotyped donors. Along with the roughly 670-subject first cohort, a separate validation cohort of more than 90 different subjects was used. A later analysis re-analyzed previously published TCR beta repertoires from about 600 donors and added high-resolution HLA genotyping to study TCR occurrence patterns. Genome-wide SNP genotypes for about 65% of the 666 donors were used in a later genetic analysis, which treated that subset as a discovery cohort. The T cell repertoires of 670 or so subjects were profiled by immunosequencing and related to cytomegalovirus serostatus. High-throughput TCR immunosequencing, statistical association of individual TCRs with disease status, and machine learning were combined to predict cytomegalovirus infection status. The study aimed to test whether cataloging public T cell receptors could reveal signatures of past pathogen exposure. Because of strong linkage in the cohort, 5 or 6 DR-DQ haplotypes were treated as single units for association and clustering. An early release covering more than 500 HLA-typed donors comprised about 300 gigabases of sequencing data and around 86 million unique TCR sequences. Every repertoire in the discovery cohort had been generated on one and the same sequencing platform. The number of typed donors differed by locus: about 620-640 for A, B, C, DRB1 and DQB1; some 500 for DQA1; around 610 for DPA1; and 400 to 480 for DPB1. Alongside the repertoire data, information on donor age, sex, ethnicity and CMV serostatus was compiled. In an earlier analysis of roughly 540 of the donors, high-throughput TCR beta sequencing was used to judge whether each TCR beta V gene segment behaved as functional or pseudogenic. The later analysis used no new phenotypic data to find candidate immune exposures, relying instead on TCR beta sequences and their occurrence across donors. Both class I and class II loci were covered by HLA typing, at four-digit resolution.

The cohort consisted of 670 or so healthy bone marrow donors. Cohort members were all nominally healthy when sampled, although unrecorded immune exposures were likely present. The donor tested CMV seropositive and was one of the 289 seropositive cohort members. Each donor provided a peripheral blood sample, and peripheral blood mononuclear cells were used for TCR beta sequencing. The Qiagen DNeasy Blood Extraction Kit was used to extract genomic DNA from the blood cell samples. Results and caveats for the whole study, not just this receptor: According to a later analysis, most CMV-associated TCR beta chains appeared to be HLA-restricted, and the HLA associations seemed to be driven largely by CMV exposure. Specific HLA alleles were associated with over 15,000 TCR beta sequences at a false discovery rate of 0.05 in a later analysis. Linkage disequilibrium might explain the correlated functional status among segregating V segments, but an unknown experimental factor could not be excluded. Broadly in line with IMGT annotations, most TCR beta V segments showed up in productive rearrangements about 87% or about 30% of the time in an earlier analysis of several hundred of the donors. Because HLA typing was missing for some donors at each locus, association tests included only the typed subset. Several of the top co-occurrence clusters appeared to be linked to parvovirus B19, influenza, CMV and Epstein-Barr virus, according to a later analysis. A later analysis found that HLA-associated TCR beta chains were more clonally expanded and had lower generation probabilities than equally common non-associated chains. The study gave a list of 150 to 200 TCR beta chains associated with cytomegalovirus. While some public TCRs were present in many individuals, most TCR sequences turned up only very rarely across donors. According to a later genetic analysis, donors in an Asian-associated ancestry cluster had fewer N-insertions in productive TCRs than the approximately 690-donor mean. In both the original and validation cohorts, the classifier was reported to diagnose cytomegalovirus status with high specificity and sensitivity. A group of highly shared sequence variants was considered likely to be a technical artifact of the sequencing pipeline. According to a later analysis, TCR association rates differed among HLA loci, with DRB1 alleles showing the most associated TCRs and HLA-C alleles showing the fewest. Because counts were too low, roughly 17 rarely observed V segments, including chromosome 9 orphons, were left out of the earlier analysis of several hundred of the donors. Strong co-occurrence of HLA alleles, especially DR and DQ, made assigning TCR associations to individual alleles difficult. A further reported finding was that TCR beta sequences accurately predicted the HLA-A and HLA-B alleles for most subjects in the first cohort. Three of the identified cytomegalovirus-associated TCR beta chains were confirmed in vitro to be specific for cytomegalovirus antigens. CMV serostatus was the only immune exposure information available for the cohort. An association between a missense DCLRE1C variant and V-gene and J-gene trimming of TCR beta chains was found in a later genetic analysis and replicated in an independent cohort. The authors suggested that the approach could potentially be generalized to other disease states and immunological phenotypes. Sequencing depth was assumed to be roughly uniform across donors in the presence/absence analyses, though that assumption may not hold. In this cohort, only TCR beta chains were sequenced, and detectable features were limited by the absence of alpha or paired-chain data.

The method behind the library was the immunoSEQ multiplex PCR assay. A mixture of 60 forward primers for TCR Vbeta segments and 13 reverse primers for TCR Jbeta segments was used in the multiplex PCR. Amplification of the CDR3 region of rearranged TCR beta genes was performed with a multiplex PCR assay on genomic DNA. On the Illumina HiSeq System, the amplified TCR beta libraries were sequenced as 87-base-pair reads. Concerning the study's data processing: In a later analysis, tens of millions of unique TCR beta chains were counted across the 650 to 700 repertoires, and approximately 9.9 million of these chains were shared by at least two donors. Raw reads were error-corrected and collapsed into unique sequences by a nearest-neighbor algorithm in which closely related sequences were merged to remove PCR and sequencing errors. Alignment of CDR3 sequences to IMGT reference sequences was used to assign V, D and J gene segments. Each retained sequence needed at least a six-nucleotide match to both a V gene segment and a J gene segment. A rearrangement was called productive if the CDR3 had no stop codons and remained in frame with V and J, and every other rearrangement was called non-productive. CDR3 was defined according to IMGT convention as the region running from the second conserved V-encoded cysteine to the conserved J-encoded phenylalanine. In an earlier analysis of around 570 of the donors, sequences lacking an unambiguous match to a single V gene segment were excluded. In an earlier analysis of a few hundred of the donors, V segments were called functional above 56.7% productive rearrangements and were called segregating when the between-donor standard deviation exceeded 5%. A statistical classification framework was built to diagnose cytomegalovirus status from the catalog of TCR beta chain sequences. In a later analysis, V and J genes were assigned by comparing TCR nucleotide sequences against IMGT/GENE-DB human TR gene sequences. In a later analysis, CDR3 sequences and most-parsimonious VDJ recombination scenarios were assigned using the TCRdist pipeline. In a later analysis, every TCR beta chain was defined by the combination of its CDR3 amino acid sequence and its V-gene family, and reads without a unique V-gene family were dropped. As a way to deal with suspected cross-contamination and a sequencing artifact, a later analysis dropped 592 nucleotide sequences that were highly shared and had low generation probability. In a later analysis, a clonal expansion index was calculated for each public chain from normalized within-repertoire ranks of inferred template counts. A later analysis computed generation probabilities with a VDJ recombination model fitted to out-of-frame rearrangements, and checked the results against IGoR. Hypergeometric tests were used in a later analysis to score TCR-TCR, TCR-HLA and TCR-CMV co-occurrence, with a repertoire-size bias correction applied to the TCR pairs. A later analysis estimated false discovery rates by permuting HLA or CMV assignments 20 times. In a later analysis, co-occurring TCRs were grouped with DBSCAN, and TCRdist sequence similarity was added when clustering was performed within HLA-allele-positive subsets. For co-occurrence clustering, repertoires with fewer than 30,000 or more than 120,000 public chains were excluded, along with five or six repertoires with anomalous nucleotide sharing. Not all clones reach the TCRdb copy of this immuneACCESS table, which keeps in-frame sequences only. Checked studies attribute under half of the gap to unresolved V genes and leave the rest unexplained. V, J and clone size reflect that table, while D and trimming were determined from the DNA. The table for this sample lists 100,000 or so clones; less than 85% of them were counted only once. 8.2% of the sample is held by the ten biggest clonotypes.

The sequenced material came from PBMCs. This TCR came from a man in his forties or fifties in good health and CMV-seropositive.

The CDR3 region: CASSLTSGPYNEQFF. The nucleotides read TGTGCCAGCAGCTTGACTAGCGGGCCCTACAATGAGCAGTTCTTC. The chain is encoded by TRBV7-2 joined to TRBJ2-1, and TRBD2 matches 10 of the central bases. V is cut back by 3 bases and J by 2 bases, with 1 base in the junction unmatched. Looking up the germline V gene yields CDR1 SGHTA and CDR2 FQGNSA. The CDR3 numbers 15 residues from cysteine through phenylalanine. Only CDR3 DNA remains: 45 bases, in frame from the first base.